This T cell receptor beta chain was obtained from a study of blood T cell repertoires in COVID-19. Only in-frame clones appear in the TCRdb table, and some are missing; sequencing was by immunoSEQ multiplex PCR. The top ten hold around 0.86% of the sample, which has 200,000 to 300,000 clones, around 90% seen once. Per germline, CDR1 SGHNT and CDR2 YYREEE (reference sequence). The CDR3 has 13 amino acids. V was pared by 0 bases and J by 4 bases, with 7 bases between. The chain uses TRBV5-4 and TRBJ1-1; D gene ambiguous. The clonotype originates from a man younger than 40 with COVID-19, enrolled during active disease. Specimen: peripheral blood. The CDR3 DNA is TGTGCCAGCAGCTTGGGACACTTCACTGAAGCTTTCTTT. This codes for CASSLGHFTEAFF.